The rows below give T cell receptor beta chains drawn from one sample of a study of cytomegalovirus exposure and HLA in healthy donors. TCRdb's table, derived via immunoSEQ multiplex PCR, lists solely in-frame clones and lacks some. This table has more than 90,000 clones, 79% appearing once. Material: PBMCs. The receptors shown here come from a woman between 18 and 29 years old in good health and CMV-seropositive. Both conserved end residues are part of each CDR3. A D gene is named only where the DNA matches it firmly. Expanded clones get a size class; other rows say once, few or many, or leave the size out.

clone_size cdr3_length j_call d_call v_call cdr3_aa cdr3_nt
- 15 TRBJ2-7 TRBD1 TRBV9 CASSVGTGGIYEQYF TGTGCCAGCAGCGTAGGGACAGGGGGCATCTACGAGCAGTACTTC
- 14 TRBJ1-1 - TRBV5-1 CASSPVEGNTEAFF TGCGCCAGCAGCCCCGTGGAGGGGAACACTGAAGCTTTCTTT
- 16 TRBJ2-3 TRBD1 TRBV19 CASSIARGRGTDTQYF TGTGCCAGTAGTATAGCCAGGGGGCGCGGCACAGATACGCAGTATTTT
few 14 TRBJ2-7 TRBD1 TRBV13 CASRKQGSTYEQYF TGTGCCAGCCGAAAACAGGGGTCGACCTACGAGCAGTACTTC
few 14 TRBJ2-5 - TRBV5-1 CASSSWDFQETQYF TGCGCCAGCAGCTCCTGGGACTTCCAAGAGACCCAGTACTTC
- 15 TRBJ2-1 TRBD2 TRBV4-1 CASSQLAGVMNEQFF TGCGCCAGCAGCCAACTAGCGGGAGTTATGAATGAGCAGTTCTTC
once 13 TRBJ2-3 - TRBV5-4 CASSLAGLDTQYF TGTGCCAGCAGCTTGGCCGGTTTGGATACGCAGTATTTT
- 14 TRBJ1-6 - TRBV30 CAWRRGLRNSPLHF TGTGCCTGGAGACGGGGGTTGAGGAATTCACCCCTCCACTTT
- 14 TRBJ2-3 TRBD1 TRBV11-3 CASSLSGQTDTQYF TGTGCCAGCAGCTTATCGGGACAGACAGATACGCAGTATTTT
- 16 TRBJ1-5 - TRBV7-8 CASSQNRVGRVSPQHF TGTGCCAGCAGCCAAAATAGAGTGGGGAGGGTTTCGCCCCAGCATTTT
- 12 TRBJ2-3 TRBD2 TRBV11-3 CASSRLAWTQYF TGTGCCAGCAGCAGACTAGCCTGGACGCAGTATTTT
- 15 TRBJ1-3 - TRBV27 CASGDRGGSGNTIYF TGTGCCAGCGGTGATCGGGGGGGCTCTGGAAACACCATATATTTT
- 13 TRBJ1-1 - TRBV11-3 CASSLPVNTEAFF TGTGCCAGCAGCTTACCGGTGAACACTGAAGCTTTCTTT
- 19 TRBJ1-4 TRBD1 TRBV4-1 CASSLVAGTGIATNEKLFF TGCGCCAGCAGCCTTGTGGCTGGGACAGGGATCGCAACTAATGAAAAACTGTTTTTT
- 15 TRBJ2-3 - TRBV27 CASSLLDLGRDTQYF TGTGCCAGCAGTTTATTGGACCTTGGGAGAGATACGCAGTATTTT
- 13 TRBJ2-7 TRBD1 TRBV6-6 CASSTGTGDEQYF TGTGCCAGCAGCACCGGGACAGGGGACGAGCAGTACTTC
few 14 TRBJ1-1 - TRBV6-5 CASSWRREATEAFF TGTGCCAGCAGTTGGCGCAGGGAGGCCACTGAAGCTTTCTTT
- 13 TRBJ2-7 - TRBV6-5 CASSEALVYEQYF TGTGCCAGCAGTGAAGCCCTAGTATACGAGCAGTACTTC
once 12 TRBJ2-1 - TRBV11-2 CASSSLGNEQFF TGTGCCAGCAGCTCCCTAGGCAATGAGCAGTTCTTC
- 14 TRBJ2-4 - TRBV5-1 CASSLGSWINIQYF TGCGCCAGCAGCTTAGGGAGTTGGATAAACATTCAGTACTTC
- 15 TRBJ1-1 - TRBV28 CASSLYPGRGTEAFF TGTGCCAGCAGTTTATACCCAGGGCGGGGCACTGAAGCTTTCTTT
- 15 TRBJ1-1 - TRBV9 CASSTHRVVNTEAFF TGTGCCAGCAGCACCCACAGGGTCGTGAACACTGAAGCTTTCTTT
- 15 TRBJ1-2 - TRBV15 CATSSETPTTYGYTF TGTGCCACCAGCTCCGAGACACCAACCACCTATGGCTACACCTTC
once 14 TRBJ2-7 - TRBV5-1 CASSLGLATYEQYF TGCGCCAGCAGCTTGGGGCTAGCGACCTACGAGCAGTACTTC
- 12 TRBJ1-2 - TRBV19 CASSIGTGSYTF TGTGCCAGTAGTATTGGAACAGGGAGCTACACCTTC